The entry below gives a single T cell receptor beta chain sequence along with its context. These data are taken from a study of blood T cell repertoires in COVID-19. Across the whole study: The origin of the acute and convalescent COVID-19 samples was the United States, Italy and Spain. Sources were T cells, B-cell-depleted T cells, or PBMCs; the material itself was cDNA or gDNA.

V was shortened by 4 bases and J by 4 bases, with 8 bases between the two germline ends. Germline-derived CDR1 and CDR2 are SNHLY and FYNNEI. This CDR3 spans 13 amino acids. As handled by the study authors: Counts of nucleated cells, estimated from reference gene primer amplification, were obtained. Sequencing used immunoSEQ multiplex PCR; TCRdb keeps in-frame clones, though not all of them. That table gives V, J and clone size, and the DNA gave D and trimming. The sample lists about 85,000 clones; 82% were seen once. The genes are TRBV2 and TRBJ1-5; D is uncertain. The sequence was obtained from a woman aged 80 or older with acute or convalescent COVID-19. Sequencing was done on a sample of peripheral blood. The CDR3 nucleotides are TGTGCCAGCAGTGTTACGGGTAATCAGCCCCAGCATTTT. It specifies CASSVTGNQPQHF.